This T cell receptor (beta chain) derives from a study of blood T cell repertoires in COVID-19. This CDR3 is built from 14 residues. The germline CDR1 and CDR2 sequences are SGHTA and FQGNSA. J was trimmed by 3 bases and V by 5 bases; bases with no gene match: 4. Study members were between about 18 and 89 years old and lived in 20 to 25 US regions. Cohort placement rested on clinical history that participants reported themselves. Sequencing used immunoSEQ multiplex PCR; TCRdb keeps in-frame clones, though not all of them. This sample carries 150,000 to 200,000 clones, 80% to 85% of them seen once, and the ten largest clones take 3.2%. This clone was detected only once.

Material: PBMCs or T cells enriched from blood (not recorded which). The gene calls are TRBV7-2 and TRBJ1-5, with TRBD1 matching over 7 bases. The TCR sequence derives from a woman in her twenties or thirties who had been exposed to COVID-19. The CDR3 protein is CASSPDRTNQPQHF. In DNA form, the CDR3 reads TGTGCCAGCAGCCCGGACAGGACCAATCAGCCCCAGCATTTT.